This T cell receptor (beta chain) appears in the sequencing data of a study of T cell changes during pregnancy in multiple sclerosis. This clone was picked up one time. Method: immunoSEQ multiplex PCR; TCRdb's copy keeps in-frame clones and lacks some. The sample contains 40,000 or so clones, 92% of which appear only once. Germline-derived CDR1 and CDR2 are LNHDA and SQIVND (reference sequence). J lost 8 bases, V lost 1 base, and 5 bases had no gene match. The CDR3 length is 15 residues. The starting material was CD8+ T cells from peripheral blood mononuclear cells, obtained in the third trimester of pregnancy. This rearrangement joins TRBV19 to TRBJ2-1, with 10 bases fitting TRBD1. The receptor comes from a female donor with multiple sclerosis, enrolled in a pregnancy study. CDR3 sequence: CASSIGQGAYHEQFF. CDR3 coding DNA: TGTGCCAGTAGTATAGGACAGGGGGCGTACCATGAGCAGTTCTTC.